Following are 12 T cell receptor beta chains from one sample sequenced in a study of blood T cell repertoires in COVID-19. Some clones are missing from TCRdb's copy, which holds only in-frame ones; the method was immunoSEQ multiplex PCR. The sample gives 150,000 to 200,000 clones, roughly 93% of which show up once; roughly 2.1% is in the top ten. The sequenced sample was peripheral blood. These receptors all stem from a woman aged 60-70 years with COVID-19, enrolled during active disease.

CDR3 sequence: CASSPRGGGAGGYTF. The CDR3, as DNA: TGTGCCAGCAGCCCCCGAGGTGGGGGGGCGGGTGGCTACACCTTC. The chain combines TRBV5-4 with TRBJ1-2; the D gene is possibly TRBD1 (6 bases). The germline V and J ends were trimmed by 4 bases and 7 bases, with 20 bases remaining between them. In germline, CDR1 is SGHNT, CDR2 YYREEE (reference sequence). This CDR3 has 15 residues.

The chain links TRBV2 to TRBJ1-4; TRBD1 is a possible D gene (6 bases). The V end lost 8 bases, the J end lost 0 bases, and 13 bases lay between the germline ends. In germline, CDR1 is SNHLY, CDR2 FYNNEI. The CDR3 spans 15 residues. CDR3 amino acids: CASAPGGATNEKLFF. The CDR3 DNA reads as TGTGCCAGCGCCCCGGGGGGCGCAACTAATGAAAAACTGTTTTTT.

This chain uses TRBV18 with TRBJ1-6; D gene unclear. Germline V gene lookup returns CDR1 KGHSH and CDR2 LQKENI. The CDR3 is 15 amino acids. Trimming took off 0 bases at V and 7 bases at J, with 10 bases between the two ends. The CDR3: CASSPPWQRNSPLHF. Written as DNA, the CDR3 is TGTGCCAGCTCACCACCGTGGCAGCGGAATTCACCCCTCCACTTT. Together with reference TRBV18 and TRBJ1-6, the CDR3 gives the full variable domain: NAGVMQNPRHLVRRRGQEARLRCSPMKGHSHVYWYRQLPEEGLKFMVYLQKENIIDESGMPKERFSAEFPKEGPSILRIQQVVRGDSAAYFCASSPPWQRNSPLHFGNGTRLTVT.

This clone has only one observation. J is TRBJ2-7 and V is TRBV5-4; 7 nucleotides match TRBD1. Trimming took 0 bases from V and 4 from J; bases not matched to a gene: 10. The CDR3 length is 16 residues. Germline V CDR1 and CDR2: SGHNT, YYREEE (reference sequence). CDR3 nucleotide sequence: TGTGCCAGCAGCTTGGCCGAGACAGGGCTACGATACGAGCAGTACTTC. Encoded protein: CASSLAETGLRYEQYF.

The chain links TRBV7-9 to TRBJ2-1, with 10 positions matching TRBD2. With 1 base clipped from V and 2 bases from J, the junction kept 5 bases outside the gene matches. In germline, CDR1 is SEHNR, CDR2 FQNEAQ (reference sequence). The CDR3 is 17 amino acids. The CDR3 sequence: CASSLEASGGPYNEQFF. The CDR3 DNA is TGTGCCAGCAGCTTAGAGGCTAGCGGGGGACCCTACAATGAGCAGTTCTTC.

The table lists this clone with a count of one. The gene calls are TRBV12-3 or TRBV12-4 and TRBJ2-3; a weak D match, TRBD2 (6 bases). This CDR3 spans 13 amino acids. V was pared by 5 bases and J by 9 bases, with 15 bases between. The CDR3 DNA reads as TGTGCCAGCAGTCCCTCGGCGGGGCGAACGCAGTATTTT. The encoded protein is CASSPSAGRTQYF.

With respect to this clone: Additional DNA sequences in this sample encode the identical CDR3. The chain employs TRBV9 and TRBJ2-1, with no clear D. The CDR3 is made up of 11 amino acids. V lost 0 bases, J lost 9 bases, and 4 bases lay in between. Per the germline V gene, CDR1 is SGDLS and CDR2 is YYNGEE. CDR3 sequence: CASSVAGEQFF. For the CDR3, the DNA is TGTGCCAGCAGCGTAGCGGGTGAGCAGTTCTTC.

The rearrangement links TRBV19 to TRBJ1-1; no clear D gene. The V gene's germline CDR1 is LNHDA and CDR2 SQIVND (reference sequence). CDR3 length: 13 residues. V lost 4 bases to trimming and J lost 1 base, with 7 bases between them. For the CDR3, the DNA is TGTGCCAGTAGTAATACCGGGAACACTGAAGCTTTCTTT. Protein: CASSNTGNTEAFF.

V gene TRBV20-1 combines with J gene TRBJ1-5, with D possibly TRBD1 on 6 matching bases. CDR3 size: 11 residues. The V and J ends lost 6 bases and 5 bases respectively, with 8 bases between them. Germline values: CDR1 DFQATT, CDR2 SNEGSKA (reference sequence). Written as DNA, the CDR3 is TGCAGTGCGGCAGGGGATCAGCCCCAGCATTTT. Its protein is CSAAGDQPQHF.

V is TRBV2 and J is TRBJ2-7, with 8 nucleotides matching TRBD1. This CDR3 contains 14 residues. With 9 bases clipped from V and 3 bases from J, the junction kept 10 bases outside the gene matches. Germline V gene data show CDR1 as SNHLY and CDR2 as FYNNEI. The CDR3 is CASKPGQALYEQYF. The CDR3 DNA reads TGTGCCAGTAAACCGGGACAGGCTCTCTACGAGCAGTACTTC. Combining the CDR3 with reference TRBV2 and TRBJ2-7 gives the whole variable domain EPEVTQTPSHQVTQMGQEVILRCVPISNHLYFYWYRQILGQKVEFLVSFYNNEISEKSEIFDDQFSVERPDGSNFTLKIRSTKLEDSAMYFCASKPGQALYEQYFGPGTRLTVT.

This rearrangement joins TRBV6-2 or TRBV6-3 to TRBJ1-4, with 8 bases matching TRBD1. CDR3 length: 13 amino acids. Germline lookup yields CDR1 MNHEY and CDR2 SVGEGT. The trim removed 5 bases at V and 16 bases at J, leaving 12 bases unmatched. The CDR3 DNA is TGTGCCAGCAGTATATCGGGACAGGTTTTGCGGTTTTTT. This sequence encodes CASSISGQVLRFF.

This chain joins TRBV11-3 and TRBJ2-3; the D is unclear. Per germline, CDR1 SGHNT and CDR2 YENEEA. Trimming took 0 bases from V and 6 from J, leaving 7 bases between them. There are 13 residues in the CDR3. In DNA, the CDR3 is TGTGCCAGCAGCTTAGACCCTCCGGATACGCAGTATTTT. This gives the protein CASSLDPPDTQYF.